Detailed here is one TCR beta chain. Its target is not known. This sample is part of a study of post-analysis software for immune sequencing data. Broader study findings: Five or six TRBV segments, TRBV5-6, TRBV5-1 and TRBV20-1 among them, were found more frequent in patients than controls.

There are 16 residues in the CDR3. V was trimmed by 2 bases and J by 6 bases, leaving 20 bases between them. Per the germline V gene, CDR1 is SGHRS and CDR2 is YFSETQ. TCR beta libraries were prepared from cDNA with unique molecular identifiers. TCRdb reanalysed the PCR reads using MiXCR and keeps one entry per CDR3 protein. The table records about 400,000 distinct CDR3 sequences, approximately 33% of them present only once. The sequence was obtained from a girl between 10 and 17 years old with multiple sclerosis. The chain carries TRBV5-1 and TRBJ1-1, with D tentatively TRBD1 (5 bases). The source material was blood. The CDR3 nucleotides read TGCGCCAGCAGCTTTCGGACGGGGGTATTAGGGTCTGAAGCTTTCTTT. It specifies CASSFRTGVLGSEAFF. Based on the CDR3 plus reference TRBV5-1 and TRBJ1-1, the full variable domain is KAGVTQTPRYLIKTRGQQVTLSCSPISGHRSVSWYQQTPGQGLQFLFEYFSETQRNKGNFPGRFSGRQFSNSRSEMNVSTLELGDSALYLCASSFRTGVLGSEAFFGQGTRLTVV.